A single sample gave rise to the 31 T cell receptor beta chains below, sequenced in a study of cytomegalovirus exposure and HLA in healthy donors. With 60 Vbeta and 13 Jbeta primers, the PCR was carried out. Assay used: immunoSEQ multiplex PCR; TCRdb lists only in-frame clones, some missing. The sample consists of 110,000 or so clones, 60% to 80% of them appearing once. Sequencing was done on a sample of PBMCs. These TCRs come from a young man in good health and CMV-seropositive.

The rearrangement uses TRBV19 and TRBJ2-1; 8 nucleotides align to TRBD1. Germline values: CDR1 LNHDA, CDR2 SQIVND (reference sequence). With 6 bases clipped from V and 9 bases from J, the junction kept 13 bases outside the gene matches. The CDR3 is 15 amino acids. The CDR3 region is CASREGQGPSGEQFF. CDR3 coding DNA: TGTGCCAGTAGGGAAGGACAGGGACCGTCCGGTGAGCAGTTCTTC.

The J gene is TRBJ2-2, the V gene TRBV5-5; possible D gene TRBD1, 5 bases. Germline V CDR1 and CDR2: SGHKS, YYEKEE (reference sequence). V was trimmed by 5 bases and J by 1 base, leaving 21 bases between them. This CDR3 is built from 18 residues. The CDR3, as DNA: TGTGCCAGCAGAAGGAGAGAAACAGGTCGGAGGAACACCGGGGAGCTGTTTTTT. Residues: CASRRRETGRRNTGELFF.

This clone has only a few counts. J is TRBJ2-1 and V is TRBV5-4; D ambiguous. Trimming took 0 bases from V and 8 from J, leaving 6 bases between them. The CDR3 loop spans 12 amino acids. Germline V gene data show CDR1 as SGHNT and CDR2 as YYREEE (reference sequence). CDR3 loop: CASSLGVDEQFF. The CDR3 region has the DNA TGTGCCAGCAGCTTGGGTGTCGATGAGCAGTTCTTC. Looking up the rest from reference TRBV5-4 and TRBJ2-1 gives the full variable domain: ETGVTQSPTHLIKTRGQQVTLRCSSQSGHNTVSWYQQALGQGPQFIFQYYREEENGRGNFPPRFSGLQFPNYSSELNVNALELDDSALYLCASSLGVDEQFFGPGTRLTVL.

The chain joins TRBV29-1 to TRBJ2-5, with 7 bases identical to TRBD1. From germline, CDR1 is SQVTM and CDR2 ANQGSEA. The junction had 5 bases not matched to a gene; V was cut back by 6 bases and J by 4 bases. The CDR3 runs 12 residues. The DNA of the CDR3 is TGCAGCGTAGACAGGGCGATAGAGACCCAGTACTTC. This encodes CSVDRAIETQYF.

This clone showed up just a few times. The chain is built from TRBV2 and TRBJ2-3; 8 bases are a match to TRBD1. Germline V gene lookup returns CDR1 SNHLY and CDR2 FYNNEI. This CDR3 comprises 15 residues. Unmatched junction bases numbered 5, after V lost 6 bases and J lost 0 bases. CDR3 protein: CASRRTGTSTDTQYF. CDR3 sequence (DNA): TGTGCCAGCAGGAGGACAGGGACTAGCACAGATACGCAGTATTTT.

In nucleotides, the CDR3 is TGTGCCAGTAGTACGGGACAGGTTGGGGACGAAAAACTGTTTTTT. Translating gives CASSTGQVGDEKLFF. V is TRBV19 and J is TRBJ1-4; 8 positions match TRBD1. V trimming: 4 bases; J trimming: 8 bases; junction bases outside the gene matches: 9. Germline V gene lookup returns CDR1 LNHDA and CDR2 SQIVND (reference sequence). The CDR3 is 15 residues long.

The V gene is TRBV7-2, the J gene TRBJ1-4; 9 positions match TRBD1. The CDR3 is 13 amino acids. The germline V gene encodes CDR1 SGHTA and CDR2 FQGNSA. V shed 7 bases and J 14 bases; nucleotides not matched to a gene: 11. The CDR3 sequence is CASTSTWGQGLFF. In nucleotides, the CDR3 is TGTGCCAGCACCTCTACCTGGGGACAGGGTCTGTTTTTT.

This clone has just a few counts. The chain employs TRBV2 and TRBJ1-6, with D unclear. V lost 0 bases and J 16 bases, leaving 7 bases between the germline ends. This CDR3 spans 11 amino acids. The germline gives CDR1 SNHLY, CDR2 FYNNEI. DNA of the CDR3: TGTGCCAGCAGTGAAGCACTACCTCTCCACTTT. The encoded protein is CASSEALPLHF.

This chain links TRBV4-1 with TRBJ1-1; D perhaps matches TRBD1 (6 bases). Germline V gives CDR1 MGHRA, CDR2 YSYEKL. This CDR3 has 15 amino acids. With 2 bases removed from V and 5 bases from J, the gap between germline ends came to 15 bases. CDR3 nucleotide sequence: TGCGCCAGCAGCCAACACGCAGGGGCCGGAACTGAAGCTTTCTTT. Encoded protein: CASSQHAGAGTEAFF.

This clone showed up just a few times. The chain joins TRBV19 to TRBJ1-1; a possible D gene is TRBD1 (5 bases). Germline lookup yields CDR1 LNHDA and CDR2 SQIVND (reference sequence). The CDR3 has 17 amino acids. The V and J ends lost 1 base and 2 bases respectively, with 17 bases between them. The CDR3 spells CASSIAGRWQANTEAFF. DNA of the CDR3: TGTGCCAGTAGTATAGCAGGGCGTTGGCAGGCTAACACTGAAGCTTTCTTT.

The V gene is TRBV5-1, the J gene TRBJ1-3; 7 bases agree with TRBD1. The CDR3 sequence is 14 residues long. CDR1 and CDR2 from the germline V gene are SGHRS and YFSETQ. With 4 bases clipped from V and 8 bases from J, the junction kept 9 bases outside the gene matches. The CDR3 DNA sequence: TGCGCCAGCAGCCAGACGACAGGGTTGGACACCATATATTTT. Its protein is CASSQTTGLDTIYF. Variable domain in full (rest from reference TRBV5-1 and TRBJ1-3): KAGVTQTPRYLIKTRGQQVTLSCSPISGHRSVSWYQQTPGQGLQFLFEYFSETQRNKGNFPGRFSGRQFSNSRSEMNVSTLELGDSALYLCASSQTTGLDTIYFGEGSWLTVV.

The chain combines TRBV7-9 with TRBJ2-7, with D possibly matching TRBD2 (6 bases). CDR1 and CDR2 from the germline V gene are SEHNR and FQNEAQ (reference sequence). This CDR3 contains 13 residues. V dropped 2 bases and J dropped 6 bases, with 11 bases sitting between them. The DNA for the CDR3 is TGTGCCAGCAGCTTAAAGTCGGGACTCGAGCAGTACTTC. It yields the protein CASSLKSGLEQYF.

The chain is built from TRBV4-2 and TRBJ2-2; the match to TRBD2 covers 11 bases. Trimming removed 0 bases from V and 5 bases from J; junction bases left unmatched: 14. There are 20 residues in the CDR3. Germline V lookup: CDR1 LGHNA, CDR2 YNFKEQ. CDR3 amino acids: CASSQDGLAGGPWGTGELFF. Here the CDR3 DNA reads TGTGCCAGCAGCCAAGACGGACTAGCGGGCGGTCCTTGGGGGACCGGGGAGCTGTTTTTT.

This clone was seen a few times. The J gene is TRBJ2-3, the V gene TRBV2, with a weak D call TRBD2 (5 bases). Germline CDR1 is SNHLY and CDR2 is FYNNEI. With 3 bases removed from V and 2 bases from J, the gap between germline ends came to 9 bases. This CDR3 has 14 amino acids. In DNA, the CDR3 is TGTGCCAGCAGTGAGCAGGAGGTCACAGATACGCAGTATTTT. As protein: CASSEQEVTDTQYF.

The rearrangement joins TRBV4-1 to TRBJ1-4; TRBD1 is a possible D gene (5 bases). Germline V gene sequence: CDR1 MGHRA, CDR2 YSYEKL. Trimming pared 2 bases from V and 8 bases from J, leaving 15 bases between. This CDR3 is built from 15 residues. DNA for the CDR3: TGCGCCAGCAGCCAATTGCGGGGCCTCGAGGAAAAACTGTTTTTT. This codes for CASSQLRGLEEKLFF.

The J gene is TRBJ2-5, the V gene TRBV4-2, with 8 bases matching TRBD2. CDR1 is LGHNA and CDR2 is YNFKEQ in the germline V gene. The CDR3 contains 15 residues. Trimming cost V 3 bases and J 7 bases; bases outside gene matches: 10. CDR3 coding DNA: TGTGCCAGCAGCCATGGAGCGGGGGAGCGAGGGACCCAGTACTTC. Translated: CASSHGAGERGTQYF.

This clone was seen only once. The CDR3 nucleotides are TGCGCCAGCAGCCAGGGACAGAGGGCCGAGCAGTACTTC. Translating gives CASSQGQRAEQYF. This chain links TRBV5-1 with TRBJ2-7; 7 positions match TRBD1. The CDR3 sequence is 13 residues long. Germline V lookup: CDR1 SGHRS, CDR2 YFSETQ. The J segment lost 6 bases and the V segment lost 4 bases, leaving 7 bases of the junction unmatched.

In the case of this clone: Relative to the germline gene, one junction end is altered; a read error may explain this. CDR3: CASSLDTSEGPQHF. Written as DNA, the CDR3 is TGTGCCAGTAGTTTAGACACTAGCGAGGGGCCCCAGCATTTT. This chain joins TRBV19 and TRBJ1-5, with D uncertain. The CDR3 is 14 amino acids. The germline gives CDR1 LNHDA, CDR2 SQIVND (reference sequence).

This clone was seen more than once but under ten times. The V and J genes are TRBV28 and TRBJ2-7, with D perhaps matching TRBD1 (5 bases). CDR1 and CDR2 from the germline V gene are MDHEN and SYDVKM. The CDR3 is 15 residues long. The germline V and J ends were trimmed by 4 bases and 2 bases, with 15 bases remaining between them. The CDR3 DNA follows: TGTGCCAGCAGTTCCCTCATGGGGCGCCCCTACGAGCAGTACGTC. Translated: CASSSLMGRPYEQYV.

Only a few counts were recorded for this clone. The chain recombines TRBV2 with TRBJ2-3; no reliable D call. CDR3 size: 14 residues. V shed 6 bases and J shed 1 base, with 11 bases lying between them. Germline V CDR1 and CDR2: SNHLY, FYNNEI. The CDR3 sequence is CASSTDQGTDTQYF. The CDR3, as DNA: TGTGCCAGCAGCACTGATCAGGGCACAGATACGCAGTATTTT.

This clone is a singleton in its sample. The CDR3 DNA reads as TGTGCCAGCAGCGTCCTAGATACAGGGTTCCCCCTCCACTTT. The encoded protein is CASSVLDTGFPLHF. The V call is TRBV9, the J call TRBJ1-6; TRBD1 is a possible D gene (6 bases). The germline V and J ends were trimmed by 2 bases and 13 bases, with 16 bases remaining between them. The CDR3 is 14 amino acids. CDR1 is SGDLS, CDR2 YYNGEE, per germline.

This rearrangement joins TRBV2 to TRBJ2-5; TRBD1 agrees at 7 bases. The germline V gene encodes CDR1 SNHLY and CDR2 FYNNEI. The CDR3 runs 12 residues. The V segment lost 9 bases and the J segment 2 bases; nucleotides outside the gene matches: 3. The CDR3 bases are TGTGCCAGGGGACAGATACAAGAGACCCAGTACTTC. Its translation: CARGQIQETQYF.

This clone occurred a few times. The J gene is TRBJ1-4, the V gene TRBV1. TRBV1 is a recognized pseudogene. The CDR3 totals 16 residues. CDR3 sequence: CTSSPRRAPGGEKLFF. CDR3 bases: TGCACCAGCAGCCCACGTCGGGCCCCGGGAGGTGAAAAACTGTTTTTT.

Here the CDR3 DNA reads TGTGCCAGCAGCACCCTGGGAGGGGGTGAAAAACTGTTTTTT. This gives the protein CASSTLGGGEKLFF. The genes are TRBV7-9 and TRBJ1-4; possible D gene TRBD1, 6 bases. Germline V lookup: CDR1 SEHNR, CDR2 FQNEAQ (reference sequence). V lost 5 bases to trimming and J lost 7 bases, with 14 bases between them. CDR3 length: 14 residues.

The chain carries TRBV10-3 and TRBJ1-2; a weak D match, TRBD1 (6 bases). Germline lookup yields CDR1 ENHRY and CDR2 SYGVKD. The CDR3 length is 12 residues. V lost 7 bases and J 4 bases, leaving 10 bases between the germline ends. The CDR3 sequence: CAIKQGTYGYTF. The CDR3 DNA reads TGTGCCATCAAGCAGGGGACCTATGGCTACACCTTC.

This chain links TRBV7-2 with TRBJ1-3; 7 bases fit TRBD1. V gave up 3 bases and J gave up 0 bases; unmatched junction bases: 2. The CDR3 covers 15 residues. Germline lookup yields CDR1 SGHTA and CDR2 FQGNSA. This chain's CDR3 is CASSFGTVSGNTIYF. In DNA form, the CDR3 reads TGTGCCAGCAGCTTTGGGACAGTCTCTGGAAACACCATATATTTT.

This sequence joins TRBV11-1 and TRBJ2-2, with TRBD1 as a possible D gene (5 bases). Germline assignment: CDR1 SGHAT and CDR2 FQDESV (reference sequence). V lost 6 bases and J lost 0, with 8 bases in between. CDR3 length equals 14 residues. The CDR3 DNA is TGTGCCAGCAGGGGGCAACCGAACACCGGGGAGCTGTTTTTT. Amino acid sequence: CASRGQPNTGELFF.

This chain links TRBV5-1 with TRBJ2-5; maybe TRBD1 (6 bases). Per the germline V gene, CDR1 is SGHRS and CDR2 is YFSETQ. The V end was cut by 2 bases, the J end by 7 bases, with 18 bases between. The CDR3 sequence is 15 residues long. CDR3 protein: CASSLNTGSQGTQYF. CDR3 nucleotides: TGCGCCAGCAGCTTAAACACAGGGAGTCAGGGGACCCAGTACTTC.

This clone showed up just a few times. J is TRBJ1-6 and V is TRBV23-1; no definite D call. TRBV23-1 is an ORF for which the function is uncertain. V lost 3 bases, J lost 0 bases, and 9 bases lay in between. This CDR3 is built from 16 residues. The DNA of the CDR3 is TGCGCCAGCAGTCAGAGGTTCAGCTCCTATAATTCACCCCTCCACTTT. Residues: CASSQRFSSYNSPLHF.

This rearrangement joins TRBV6-5 to TRBJ2-7; 8 bases line up with TRBD1. The CDR3 loop spans 14 amino acids. Germline CDR1 reads MNHEY; CDR2 reads SVGAGI. J was trimmed by 2 bases and V by 6 bases; bases with no gene match: 6. The CDR3 sequence: CASREQGAAYEQYV. CDR3 nucleotides: TGTGCCAGCAGAGAGCAGGGGGCGGCCTACGAGCAGTACGTC.

The V call is TRBV5-1, the J call TRBJ1-2, with a tentative D call TRBD1 (5 bases). V lost 1 base and J lost 8, with 12 bases in between. The germline gives CDR1 SGHRS, CDR2 YFSETQ. The CDR3 extends over 13 amino acids. CDR3 sequence (DNA): TGCGCCAGCAGCTTGACAGGACCAGGGGGCTACACCTTC. Its translation: CASSLTGPGGYTF.